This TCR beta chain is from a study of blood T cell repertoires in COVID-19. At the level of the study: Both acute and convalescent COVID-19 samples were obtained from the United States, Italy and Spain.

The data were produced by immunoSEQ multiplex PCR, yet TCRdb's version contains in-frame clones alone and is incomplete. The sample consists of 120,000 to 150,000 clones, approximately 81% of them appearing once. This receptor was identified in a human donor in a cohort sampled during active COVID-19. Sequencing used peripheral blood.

The CDR3 loop reads CASSNRDRADSPLHF. CDR3 sequence (DNA): TGTGCCAGCAGTAACCGGGACAGGGCTGATTCACCCCTCCACTTT. V and J are TRBV6-5 and TRBJ1-6, with TRBD1 matching over 9 bases. The CDR3 is made up of 15 amino acids. After removal of 5 bases from V and 8 bases from J, the junction contained 7 bases not matched to a gene. CDR1 is MNHEY and CDR2 is SVGAGI in the germline V gene.